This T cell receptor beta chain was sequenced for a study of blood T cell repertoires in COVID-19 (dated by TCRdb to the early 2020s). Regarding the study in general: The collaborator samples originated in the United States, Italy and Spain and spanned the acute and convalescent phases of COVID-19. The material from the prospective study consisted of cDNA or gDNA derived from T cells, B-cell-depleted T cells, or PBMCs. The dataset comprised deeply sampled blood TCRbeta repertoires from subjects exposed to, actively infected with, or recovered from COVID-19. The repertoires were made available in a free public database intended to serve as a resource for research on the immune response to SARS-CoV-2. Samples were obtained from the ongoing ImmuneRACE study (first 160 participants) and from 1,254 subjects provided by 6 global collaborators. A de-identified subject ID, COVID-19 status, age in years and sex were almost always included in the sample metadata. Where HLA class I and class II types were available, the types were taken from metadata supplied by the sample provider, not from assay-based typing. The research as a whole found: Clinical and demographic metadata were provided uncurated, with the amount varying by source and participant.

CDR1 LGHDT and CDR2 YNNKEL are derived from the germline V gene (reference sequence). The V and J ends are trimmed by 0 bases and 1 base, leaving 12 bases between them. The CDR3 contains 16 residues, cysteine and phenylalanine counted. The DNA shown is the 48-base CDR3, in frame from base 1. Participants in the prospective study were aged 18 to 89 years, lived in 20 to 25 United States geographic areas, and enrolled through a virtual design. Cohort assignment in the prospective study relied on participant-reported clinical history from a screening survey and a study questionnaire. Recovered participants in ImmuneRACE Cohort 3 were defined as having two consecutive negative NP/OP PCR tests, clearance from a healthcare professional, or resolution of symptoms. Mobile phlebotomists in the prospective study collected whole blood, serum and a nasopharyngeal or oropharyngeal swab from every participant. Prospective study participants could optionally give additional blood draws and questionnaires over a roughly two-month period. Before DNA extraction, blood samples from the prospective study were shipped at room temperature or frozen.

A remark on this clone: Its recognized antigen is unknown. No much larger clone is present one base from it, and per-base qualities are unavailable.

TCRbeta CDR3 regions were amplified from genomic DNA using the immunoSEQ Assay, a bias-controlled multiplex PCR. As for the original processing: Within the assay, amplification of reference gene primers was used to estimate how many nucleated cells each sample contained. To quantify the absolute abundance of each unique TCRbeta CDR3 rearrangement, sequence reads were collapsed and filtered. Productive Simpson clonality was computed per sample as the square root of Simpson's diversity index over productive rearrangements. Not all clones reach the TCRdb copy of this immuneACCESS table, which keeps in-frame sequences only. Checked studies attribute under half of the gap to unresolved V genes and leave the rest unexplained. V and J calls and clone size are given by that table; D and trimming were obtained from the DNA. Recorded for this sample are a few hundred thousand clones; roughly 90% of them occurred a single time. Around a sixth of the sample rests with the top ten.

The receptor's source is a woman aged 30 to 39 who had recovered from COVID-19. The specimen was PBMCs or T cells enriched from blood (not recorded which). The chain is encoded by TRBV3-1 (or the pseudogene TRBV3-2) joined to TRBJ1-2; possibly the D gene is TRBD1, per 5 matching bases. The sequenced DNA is TGTGCCAGCAGCCAAGATTTGCGGGGGGTTAACTATGGCTACACCTTC. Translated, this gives CASSQDLRGVNYGYTF.